These 10 T cell receptor beta chains came from one sample sequenced in a study of T cells in Graves' hyperthyroidism and ophthalmopathy. The source material, RNA transcripts, was used to amplify TCR beta CDR3 regions. Researchers ran a first-round RT-PCR on the TCR CDR3 using the HTBI primer set. TCRdb re-called the multiplex PCR reads with MiXCR, one entry per CDR3 protein. The profile shows around 700,000 distinct CDR3 sequences, approximately 40% of them singletons. The source material was blood. These receptors were obtained from a woman aged 35 to 49 with Graves' hyperthyroidism.

This clonotype occurred many times. The chain is built from TRBV6-5 and TRBJ1-2; D is unresolved. This CDR3 comprises 11 residues. Trimming cost V 8 bases and J 4 bases, with 8 bases left between them. Germline V lookup: CDR1 MNHEY, CDR2 SVGAGI. Written as DNA, the CDR3 is TGTGCCAGCCGACCAAGCTATGGCTACACCTTC. As protein: CASRPSYGYTF.

Concerning this clonotype itself: One junction end disagrees with the germline gene, perhaps due to a read error. This chain joins TRBV10-3 and TRBJ1-1; 8 bases fit TRBD1. CDR3 length: 17 amino acids. Germline V gene data show CDR1 as ENHRY and CDR2 as SYGVKD. CDR3 nucleotide sequence: TGTGCCACCAGTGATTTCCGCAGGGGGCGCTTAAACACTGAAGCTTTCTTT. Translated: CATSDFRRGRLNTEAFF.

The chain carries TRBV11-1 and TRBJ1-1, with 10 bases identical to TRBD1. This CDR3 comprises 12 residues. Germline V CDR1 and CDR2: SGHAT, FQDESV (reference sequence). J gave up 12 bases and V 6 bases, and 7 bases lay outside the gene matches. CDR3: CASSYGTGVPFF. As DNA, the CDR3 is TGTGCCAGCAGTTATGGGACAGGGGTGCCTTTCTTT.

This clonotype came up a few times. One junction end does not reproduce the germline sequence, and a read error may be involved. CDR3 nucleotides: TGCGCCAGCAGCTGGACAGGGGCGAGCAATCAGCCCCAGCATTTT. The encoded protein is CASSWTGASNQPQHF. V and J are TRBV19 and TRBJ1-5; 9 bases are a match to TRBD1. Germline CDR1 LNHDA, CDR2 SQIVND (reference sequence). This CDR3 has 15 residues.

The sample holds a few counts of this clonotype. The chain carries TRBV6-5 and TRBJ2-7; D might be TRBD1 or TRBD2, each matching 5 bases. The CDR3 sequence is 15 residues long. Germline lookup yields CDR1 MNHEY and CDR2 SVGAGI. V lost 6 bases to trimming and J lost 2 bases, with 17 bases between them. This CDR3 is CASRPRGARAYEQYF. The DNA for the CDR3 is TGTGCCAGCAGGCCTAGGGGAGCGCGCGCCTACGAGCAGTACTTC.

CDR3 protein: CSVRTQGYEQYF. The CDR3, as DNA: TGCAGCGTTAGGACCCAGGGTTACGAGCAGTACTTC. J is TRBJ2-7 and V is TRBV29-1; perhaps TRBD1 as D (5 bases). Trimming removed 5 bases from V and 4 bases from J, with 12 bases in between. The V gene's germline CDR1 is SQVTM and CDR2 ANQGSEA. The CDR3 extends over 12 amino acids.

This clonotype was seen ten or more times. The chain joins TRBV7-2 to TRBJ2-7; 9 bases fit TRBD2. Germline trimming cut 4 bases from V and 7 bases from J; bases unmatched to any gene: 5. CDR3 length equals 13 residues. The V gene's germline CDR1 is SGHTA and CDR2 FQGNSA. The CDR3 DNA reads TGTGCCAGCAGCTCGACTAGCGGCGGGGAGCAGTACTTC. Amino acid sequence: CASSSTSGGEQYF.

The chain uses TRBV19 and TRBJ1-2; D is uncertain. Germline V lookup: CDR1 LNHDA, CDR2 SQIVND (reference sequence). V lost 5 bases, J lost 4 bases, and 14 bases lay in between. The CDR3 is made up of 14 amino acids. The CDR3 protein is CASSSEVGIYGYTF. CDR3 nucleotide sequence: TGTGCCAGTAGTTCGGAGGTAGGGATCTATGGCTACACCTTC.

CDR3 sequence reads: CASSVLPALSSGANVLTF. CDR3 DNA: TGTGCCAGCAGCGTTCTTCCAGCCCTAAGCTCTGGGGCCAACGTCCTGACTTTC. The chain joins TRBV9 to TRBJ2-6; no clear D gene. The CDR3 consists of 18 residues. CDR1 is SGDLS and CDR2 is YYNGEE in the germline V gene. Trimming took 2 bases from V and 0 from J, leaving 15 bases between them.

J is TRBJ2-7 and V is TRBV27, with no clear D. The CDR3 has 14 amino acids. CDR1 MNHEY and CDR2 SMNVEV come from the germline V gene (reference sequence). With 5 bases removed from V and 0 bases from J, the gap between germline ends came to 11 bases. The DNA for the CDR3 is TGTGCCAGCAGTCCCGACCAAAGCTCCTACGAGCAGTACTTC. Its protein is CASSPDQSSYEQYF.